These 22 T cell receptor beta chains share one sample of origin, sequenced in a study of T cell responses to AZD1222 COVID-19 vaccine. The protocol was immunoSEQ multiplex PCR, while the TCRdb copy is restricted to in-frame clones and leaves out a portion. The sample records approximately 140,000 clones, over 90% being singletons. This sample comprised peripheral blood, obtained on day 0 of AZD1222 vaccination. These receptors were taken from an adult in good health.

The gene calls are TRBV19 and TRBJ1-4; TRBD1 aligns across 7 bases. The CDR3 sequence is 15 residues long. Losses at the gene ends were 4 bases for V and 3 bases for J; bases not matched to a gene: 5. Germline V gives CDR1 LNHDA, CDR2 SQIVND (reference sequence). This CDR3 reads CASSKGAPSNEKLFF. The CDR3 DNA reads TGTGCCAGTAGTAAGGGGGCCCCATCTAATGAAAAACTGTTTTTT.

V usage is TRBV6-5 and J usage is TRBJ1-1, with D maybe TRBD1 (5 bases). The germline CDR1 and CDR2 sequences are MNHEY and SVGAGI. The CDR3 contains 13 residues. The V and J ends lost 8 bases and 3 bases respectively, with 13 bases between them. CDR3 amino acids: CASGTGGYTEAFF. The CDR3, as DNA: TGTGCCAGCGGAACGGGGGGTTACACTGAAGCTTTCTTT.

The J gene is TRBJ1-6, the V gene TRBV4-1; TRBD1 aligns across 10 bases. Germline CDR1 MGHRA, CDR2 YSYEKL. Losses at the gene ends were 4 bases for V and 9 bases for J; bases not matched to a gene: 6. The CDR3 is made up of 15 amino acids. As DNA, the CDR3 is TGCGCCAGCAGCCCCGAGACAGGGGGCGTTTCACCCCTCCACTTT. Residues: CASSPETGGVSPLHF.

A single count supports this clone. The rearrangement joins TRBV6-5 to TRBJ2-7, with 7 bases aligning to TRBD1. In germline, CDR1 is MNHEY, CDR2 SVGAGI. The CDR3 has 15 amino acids. J lost 1 base, V lost 5 bases, and 8 bases had no gene match. This CDR3 reads CASSLRQGPSYEQYF. CDR3 sequence (DNA): TGTGCCAGCAGTCTTCGACAGGGACCTTCCTACGAGCAGTACTTC.

J is TRBJ2-1 and V is TRBV7-2; TRBD2 might be the D (6 bases). This CDR3 has 13 amino acids. Germline V gene data show CDR1 as SGHTA and CDR2 as FQGNSA. V lost 5 bases and J 7 bases, leaving 12 bases between the germline ends. CDR3 DNA sequence: TGTGCCAGCAGCGCGGGGCGGGCTAATGAGCAGTTCTTC. Translating it yields CASSAGRANEQFF.

The table lists this clone with a count of one. The V call is TRBV30, the J call TRBJ1-3; D gene unclear. V was clipped by 4 bases and J by 0 bases, with 7 bases between them. The CDR3 length is 13 residues. The germline CDR1 and CDR2 sequences are GTSNPN and SVGIG (reference sequence). CDR3 sequence reads: CAWTHSSGNTIYF. As DNA, the CDR3 is TGTGCCTGGACCCACAGCTCTGGAAACACCATATATTTT.

The V and J genes are TRBV6-1 and TRBJ2-7; D is perhaps TRBD2 (6 bases). In germline, CDR1 is MNHNS, CDR2 SASEGT. CDR3 length equals 14 residues. Trimming left V 5 bases short and J 7 bases short, with 18 bases between. CDR3 nucleotides: TGTGCCAGCAGTTATTCGACTAGTGGGTTGGAGCAGTACTTC. It yields the protein CASSYSTSGLEQYF.

The chain's CDR3 is CASSLDNYGYTF. The CDR3 DNA reads as TGCGCCAGCAGCTTGGATAACTATGGCTACACCTTC. The chain uses TRBV5-1 and TRBJ1-2; D remains unclear. In germline, CDR1 is SGHRS, CDR2 YFSETQ. This CDR3 comprises 12 residues. V dropped 0 bases and J dropped 1 base, with 1 base sitting between them.

J is TRBJ2-7 and V is TRBV30; D ambiguous. The CDR3 consists of 12 residues. V was trimmed by 4 bases and J by 2 bases, leaving 9 bases between them. Germline values: CDR1 GTSNPN, CDR2 SVGIG (reference sequence). The CDR3 loop reads CAWTRATYEQYF. The DNA of the CDR3 is TGTGCCTGGACGAGAGCAACCTACGAGCAGTACTTC.

The rearrangement links TRBV5-4 to TRBJ2-3, with unresolved D. Germline V gene data show CDR1 as SGHNT and CDR2 as YYREEE (reference sequence). V lost 4 bases to trimming and J lost 0 bases, with 3 bases between them. The CDR3 loop spans 12 amino acids. The CDR3 DNA sequence: TGTGCCAGCAGCGCTAGCACAGATACGCAGTATTTT. This gives the protein CASSASTDTQYF.

The chain joins TRBV10-2 to TRBJ1-2; 7 bases match TRBD1. This CDR3 spans 13 amino acids. J lost 1 base, V lost 8 bases, and 4 bases had no gene match. CDR1 and CDR2 (germline): WSHSY, SAAADI. As DNA, the CDR3 is TGCGCCAGCGGGGACAGTAATAACTATGGCTACACCTTC. It is translated as CASGDSNNYGYTF.

The chain carries TRBV7-9 and TRBJ1-1; D perhaps matches TRBD1 (6 bases). CDR1 is SEHNR, CDR2 FQNEAQ, per germline (reference sequence). V gave up 1 base and J gave up 3 bases, with 12 bases separating them. The CDR3 consists of 15 residues. The CDR3 spells CASSLVGGMDTEAFF. CDR3 DNA: TGTGCCAGCAGCTTAGTGGGGGGCATGGACACTGAAGCTTTCTTT.

V and J are TRBV7-9 and TRBJ1-3; D is ambiguous. V lost 1 base, J lost 8 bases, and 6 bases lay in between. CDR3 size: 12 residues. CDR1 SEHNR and CDR2 FQNEAQ come from the germline V gene (reference sequence). The CDR3: CASSLVGDTIYF. DNA of the CDR3: TGTGCCAGCAGCTTAGTGGGCGACACCATATATTTT.

This sequence joins TRBV15 and TRBJ2-1, with D perhaps given as TRBD1 or TRBD2 (5 bases each). V was trimmed by 3 bases and J by 7 bases, leaving 10 bases between them. This CDR3 is built from 13 residues. Germline lookup yields CDR1 LNHNV and CDR2 YYDKDF (reference sequence). In nucleotides, the CDR3 is TGTGCCACCAGCAGCGAGGGGTTGAATGAGCAGTTCTTC. This encodes CATSSEGLNEQFF.

This chain connects TRBV9 to TRBJ2-2; D gene ambiguous. V was clipped by 3 bases and J by 0 bases, with 12 bases between them. This CDR3 spans 16 amino acids. In germline, CDR1 is SGDLS, CDR2 YYNGEE. CDR3 amino acids: CASSALGFANTGELFF. The CDR3 DNA reads as TGTGCCAGCAGCGCCCTGGGATTCGCGAACACCGGGGAGCTGTTTTTT.

V and J are TRBV9 and TRBJ2-7, with D maybe TRBD2 (6 bases). From germline, CDR1 is SGDLS and CDR2 YYNGEE. V was pared by 5 bases and J by 1 base, with 13 bases between. CDR3 size: 14 residues. In DNA form, the CDR3 reads TGTGCCAGCAGTATGGACGGGAGTTCCTACGAGCAGTACTTC. The encoded protein is CASSMDGSSYEQYF. Full variable domain (remainder filled in from reference TRBV9 and TRBJ2-7): DSGVTQTPKHLITATGQRVTLRCSPRSGDLSVYWYQQSLDQGLQFLIQYYNGEERAKGNILERFSAQQFPDLHSELNLSSLELGDSALYFCASSMDGSSYEQYFGPGTRLTVT.

For the CDR3, the DNA is TGTGCCAGTAGTTACAGGGATCGGAACAATGAGCAGTTCTTC. Its translation: CASSYRDRNNEQFF. The gene calls are TRBV19 and TRBJ2-1; tentatively, D is TRBD1 (6 bases). The CDR3 spans 14 residues. Germline V gives CDR1 LNHDA, CDR2 SQIVND (reference sequence). V was trimmed by 5 bases and J by 5 bases, leaving 13 bases between them.

The rearrangement joins TRBV12-3 or TRBV12-4 to TRBJ2-7; D not resolved. The CDR3 totals 12 residues. The ends were cut back, 9 bases at V and 1 base at J, with 10 bases in the middle. In nucleotides, the CDR3 is TGTGCCAGTGCGGCAGAGTCCTACGAGCAGTACTTC. It translates to CASAAESYEQYF.

The chain joins TRBV9 to TRBJ1-1, with a tentative D call TRBD1 (5 bases). The germline CDR1 and CDR2 sequences are SGDLS and YYNGEE. This CDR3 has 19 residues. The V gene lost 0 bases and the J gene lost 3 bases, with 24 bases spanning the gap. The CDR3 reads CASSVDYVKAQGSDTEAFF. In nucleotides, the CDR3 is TGTGCCAGCAGCGTAGATTATGTCAAAGCGCAGGGAAGCGACACTGAAGCTTTCTTT.

The gene calls are TRBV15 and TRBJ2-1; tentatively, D is TRBD1 (5 bases). CDR1 and CDR2 (germline): LNHNV, YYDKDF (reference sequence). The CDR3 is 15 amino acids. The V end was cut by 0 bases, the J end by 7 bases, with 13 bases between. Here the CDR3 reads CATSRDQGVENEQFF. The DNA for the CDR3 is TGTGCCACCAGCAGAGATCAAGGGGTTGAGAATGAGCAGTTCTTC.

The chain uses TRBV19 and TRBJ1-4; 7 bases line up with TRBD1. Germline CDR1 is LNHDA and CDR2 is SQIVND (reference sequence). The CDR3 extends over 15 amino acids. V lost 5 bases and J lost 5; bases outside the gene matches: 8. CDR3 protein: CASSLPRGGNEKLFF. CDR3 coding DNA: TGTGCCAGTAGTCTCCCTAGAGGGGGCAATGAAAAACTGTTTTTT.

The V and J genes are TRBV18 and TRBJ1-1; D unclear. In germline, CDR1 is KGHSH, CDR2 LQKENI. V lost 3 bases and J 0 bases, leaving 5 bases between the germline ends. This CDR3 has 13 amino acids. This CDR3 reads CASSPPVNTEAFF. The DNA of the CDR3 is TGTGCCAGCTCACCTCCCGTGAACACTGAAGCTTTCTTT.